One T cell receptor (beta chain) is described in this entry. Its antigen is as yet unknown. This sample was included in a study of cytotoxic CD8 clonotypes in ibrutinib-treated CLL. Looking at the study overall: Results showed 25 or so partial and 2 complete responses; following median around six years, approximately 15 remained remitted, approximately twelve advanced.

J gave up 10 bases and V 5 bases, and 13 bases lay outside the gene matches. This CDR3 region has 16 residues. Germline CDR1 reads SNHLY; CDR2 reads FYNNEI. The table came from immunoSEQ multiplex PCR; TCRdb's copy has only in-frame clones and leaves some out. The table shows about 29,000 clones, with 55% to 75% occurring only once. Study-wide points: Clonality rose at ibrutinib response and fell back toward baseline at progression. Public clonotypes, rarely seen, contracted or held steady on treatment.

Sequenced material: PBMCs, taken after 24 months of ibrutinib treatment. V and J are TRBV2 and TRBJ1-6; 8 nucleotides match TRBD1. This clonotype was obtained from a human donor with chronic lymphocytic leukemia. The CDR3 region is CASSSQGAGEKSPLHF. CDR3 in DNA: TGTGCCAGCAGTTCTCAGGGGGCGGGGGAGAAGTCACCCCTCCACTTT. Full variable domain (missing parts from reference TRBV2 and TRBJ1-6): EPEVTQTPSHQVTQMGQEVILRCVPISNHLYFYWYRQILGQKVEFLVSFYNNEISEKSEIFDDQFSVERPDGSNFTLKIRSTKLEDSAMYFCASSSQGAGEKSPLHFGNGTRLTVT.